The text below deals with one TCR beta chain. Genomic DNA, the template, was used for profiling of the TCR beta VDJ and CDR3. TCRdb recomputed calls from the reads with MiXCR, one row per CDR3 protein. The table has 110,000 or so distinct CDR3 sequences, 50% to 65% seen once. Trimming removed 4 bases from V and 3 bases from J; junction bases left unmatched: 8. This CDR3 is 15 amino acids long. In germline, CDR1 is SGHTA, CDR2 FQGNSA. The data derive from a study of CD8+CD57+ T cells in acquired aplastic anemia. Material: sorted CD4+, CD8+, or CD8+CD57+ T cells (not recorded which) from PBMCs. The sequence came from a human donor in good health, serving as a control. This chain uses TRBV7-2 with TRBJ1-2, with TRBD1 identical over 7 bases. The CDR3 is CASSSGNTGDYGYTF. CDR3 DNA sequence: TGTGCCAGCAGCTCCGGGAACACAGGGGACTATGGCTACACCTTC.